A single sample gave rise to the 27 T cell receptor beta chains below, sequenced in a study of blood T cell repertoires in COVID-19. TCRdb's table, derived via immunoSEQ multiplex PCR, lists solely in-frame clones and lacks some. The data show some 170,000 clones, about nine tenths seen once. Sequences were obtained from peripheral blood. These receptors all come from a woman in her fifties or sixties with acute or convalescent COVID-19.

The chain has TRBV4-3 and TRBJ1-1; D uncertain. CDR3 size: 12 residues. CDR1 is LGHNA and CDR2 is YSLEER in the germline V gene. V dropped 1 base and J dropped 11 bases, with 11 bases sitting between them. CDR3 region: CASSQGANAAFF. As DNA, the CDR3 is TGCGCCAGCAGCCAAGGGGCCAATGCTGCTTTCTTT.

This clone came up once. V gene TRBV30 combines with J gene TRBJ2-1; TRBD2 agrees at 10 bases. CDR1 and CDR2 from the germline V gene are GTSNPN and SVGIG (reference sequence). V lost 3 bases, J lost 10 bases, and 12 bases stayed unmatched. The length of the CDR3 is 15 residues. CDR3 loop: CAWRTGLAGVGEQFF. DNA of the CDR3: TGTGCCTGGAGAACAGGGCTAGCGGGAGTAGGGGAGCAGTTCTTC.

This chain links TRBV19 with TRBJ1-1, with 9 bases fitting TRBD1. The germline V gene encodes CDR1 LNHDA and CDR2 SQIVND (reference sequence). The CDR3 sequence is 15 residues long. Trimming removed 0 bases from V and 13 bases from J; junction bases left unmatched: 12. The CDR3 DNA reads TGTGCCAGTAGTATAGAAACAGGGGGCACCACTAGTCGTTTCTTT. Encoded protein: CASSIETGGTTSRFF.

This clone was seen once. CDR3 sequence reads: CASSQDGTDGYTF. DNA for the CDR3: TGCGCCAGCAGCCAAGATGGGACAGATGGCTACACCTTC. The chain uses TRBV4-3 and TRBJ1-2; 7 nucleotides line up with TRBD1. Looked up from germline, CDR1 is LGHNA and CDR2 is YSLEER. The CDR3 extends over 13 amino acids. The ends lost 0 bases at V and 6 bases at J; junction bases unmatched: 1.

J is TRBJ2-7 and V is TRBV20-1; 8 positions agree with TRBD2. Germline V gene lookup returns CDR1 DFQATT and CDR2 SNEGSKA (reference sequence). This CDR3 comprises 14 residues. J lost 0 bases, V lost 3 bases, and 4 bases had no gene match. DNA for the CDR3: TGCAGTGCTAGTGGCGGGGGGACCTCCTACGAGCAGTACTTC. This encodes CSASGGGTSYEQYF.

The V call is TRBV20-1, the J call TRBJ2-2; TRBD2 aligns across 9 bases. The CDR3 consists of 14 residues. Unmatched junction bases numbered 6, after V lost 3 bases and J lost 7 bases. Germline V lookup: CDR1 DFQATT, CDR2 SNEGSKA (reference sequence). The CDR3 reads CSASSGSVIGELFF. The CDR3 DNA reads as TGCAGTGCTAGTAGCGGGAGTGTTATCGGGGAGCTGTTTTTT.

The genes are TRBV4-2 and TRBJ2-3, with D maybe TRBD2 (5 bases). Germline assignment: CDR1 LGHNA and CDR2 YNFKEQ. V lost 0 bases to trimming and J lost 2 bases, with 15 bases between them. This CDR3 region has 17 residues. CDR3 coding DNA: TGTGCCAGCAGCCAAGATAAAGCGGAGACTTTCACAGATACGCAGTATTTT. Translated: CASSQDKAETFTDTQYF.

V gene TRBV5-1 combines with J gene TRBJ2-5, with 12 positions matching TRBD2. V dropped 4 bases and J dropped 1; count of bases not matched to a gene: 5. The CDR3 consists of 16 residues. Germline-derived CDR1 and CDR2 are SGHRS and YFSETQ. In DNA, the CDR3 is TGCGCCAGCAGCGCCGGGACTAGCGGGTCCCAAGAGACCCAGTACTTC. Translated, it gives CASSAGTSGSQETQYF.

The genes are TRBV7-6 and TRBJ1-6, with D possibly TRBD1 on 5 matching bases. Germline lookup yields CDR1 SGHVS and CDR2 FNYEAQ. The V end lost 2 bases, the J end lost 0 bases, and 17 bases lay between the germline ends. The length of the CDR3 is 19 residues. The CDR3 coding sequence is TGTGCCAGCAGCTTATATGGCAGGACATCCAGCTCCTATAATTCACCCCTCCACTTT. Its protein product is CASSLYGRTSSSYNSPLHF. Together with reference TRBV7-6 and TRBJ1-6, the CDR3 gives the full variable domain: GAGVSQSPRYKVTKRGQDVALRCDPISGHVSLYWYRQALGQGPEFLTYFNYEAQQDKSGLPNDRFSAERPEGSISTLTIQRTEQRDSAMYRCASSLYGRTSSSYNSPLHFGNGTRLTVT.

The rearrangement links TRBV30 to TRBJ2-5; D remains unclear. V was pared by 0 bases and J by 5 bases, with 10 bases between. The CDR3 sequence is 13 residues long. Germline V gives CDR1 GTSNPN, CDR2 SVGIG (reference sequence). The CDR3 DNA reads as TGTGCCTGGAGTGTACGGTTCGGGGAGACCCAGTACTTC. It encodes CAWSVRFGETQYF.

The chain links TRBV4-1 to TRBJ1-5, with D uncertain. V was pared by 4 bases and J by 4 bases, with 14 bases between. This CDR3 comprises 15 residues. Germline CDR1 and CDR2: MGHRA and YSYEKL. CDR3: CASSRAGGRNQPQHF. CDR3 bases: TGCGCCAGCAGCCGAGCGGGAGGTAGGAATCAGCCCCAGCATTTT.

This rearrangement joins TRBV5-4 to TRBJ1-2, with D maybe TRBD1 (5 bases). CDR3 length: 13 amino acids. Deletions cut 1 base from V and 8 bases from J, with 12 bases between. CDR1 and CDR2 from the germline V gene are SGHNT and YYREEE (reference sequence). CDR3 DNA: TGTGCCAGCAGCTTGTTTCAGGGTGGGGGCTACACCTTC. Encoded protein: CASSLFQGGGYTF.

V usage is TRBV7-2 and J usage is TRBJ2-3; 10 bases are shared with TRBD2. This CDR3 contains 14 residues. The V and J ends lost 8 bases and 2 bases, in that order; junction bases with no gene match: 4. Germline V gene lookup returns CDR1 SGHTA and CDR2 FQGNSA. DNA for the CDR3: TGTGCCAGCGTACTAGCGGGACACACAGATACGCAGTATTTT. Protein sequence: CASVLAGHTDTQYF.

The chain combines TRBV12-3 or TRBV12-4 with TRBJ2-3; D possibly corresponds to TRBD1 (6 bases). The CDR3 is 13 residues long. Trimming cost V 6 bases and J 2 bases, with 9 bases left between them. The CDR3: CASRGTPTDTQYF. CDR3 sequence (DNA): TGTGCCAGCAGAGGGACACCCACAGATACGCAGTATTTT.

For the CDR3, the DNA is TGTGCCAGCAGTTCCGAAGACAGAGACAGCAATCAGCCCCAGCATTTT. Protein: CASSSEDRDSNQPQHF. The rearrangement uses TRBV6-2 or TRBV6-3 and TRBJ1-5; D perhaps matches TRBD1 (5 bases). The CDR3 spans 16 residues. Germline CDR1 MNHEY, CDR2 SVGEGT. Trimming shortened V by 4 bases and J by 1 base, and 14 bases separated the two germline ends.

The gene calls are TRBV12-5 and TRBJ1-1; 9 nucleotides agree with TRBD1. V shed 0 bases and J 6 bases; nucleotides not matched to a gene: 14. Looked up from germline, CDR1 is LGHNT and CDR2 is FRNRAP. The CDR3 totals 18 residues. The CDR3 region has the DNA TGTGCTAGTGGTTTGGTACCTTTACAGGGGGCGATTTTCTCTGAAGCTTTCTTT. This encodes CASGLVPLQGAIFSEAFF.

The CDR3, as DNA: TGCGCCAGCAGCTTATTACAGGGGGCAGGTGACTATGGCTACACCTTC. It translates to CASSLLQGAGDYGYTF. This rearrangement joins TRBV5-1 to TRBJ1-2; 9 positions match TRBD1. CDR3 length equals 16 residues. Germline CDR1 is SGHRS and CDR2 is YFSETQ. J lost 3 bases, V lost 2 bases, and 8 bases had no gene match. The complete variable domain, with remaining parts taken from reference TRBV5-1 and TRBJ1-2, reads KAGVTQTPRYLIKTRGQQVTLSCSPISGHRSVSWYQQTPGQGLQFLFEYFSETQRNKGNFPGRFSGRQFSNSRSEMNVSTLELGDSALYLCASSLLQGAGDYGYTFGSGTRLTVV.

Here the CDR3 DNA reads TGTGCCAGCAGCTTAGAATGGCTAGCGGCCGATGATGAGCAGTTCTTC. Amino acids: CASSLEWLAADDEQFF. The gene calls are TRBV7-9 and TRBJ2-1; 7 bases line up with TRBD2. The CDR3 contains 16 residues. V was clipped by 1 base and J by 8 bases; unmatched bases: 11. Per germline, CDR1 SEHNR and CDR2 FQNEAQ (reference sequence).

The chain is built from TRBV24-1 and TRBJ2-1, with 8 bases fitting TRBD2. Germline V lookup: CDR1 KGHDR, CDR2 SFDVKD. V lost 2 bases, J lost 10 bases, and 9 bases stayed unmatched. The CDR3 sequence is 15 residues long. CDR3 sequence: CATSDSGLGTREQFF. The DNA for the CDR3 is TGTGCCACCAGTGATTCGGGACTAGGCACAAGGGAGCAGTTCTTC.

This chain connects TRBV6-6 to TRBJ1-2; TRBD1 matches at 7 bases. The ends lost 5 bases at V and 8 bases at J; junction bases unmatched: 14. Germline CDR1 reads MNHNY; CDR2 reads SVGAGI (reference sequence). The CDR3 contains 15 residues. CDR3 loop: CASSQVTTGVWGYTF. CDR3 nucleotides: TGTGCCAGCAGTCAAGTGACAACAGGGGTCTGGGGCTACACCTTC.

This clone came up a few times. The chain joins TRBV11-2 to TRBJ1-6; 7 bases are a match to TRBD1. With V trimmed by 2 bases and J by 0 bases, 1 base remained unmatched. CDR1 and CDR2 (germline): SGHAT, FQNNGV. CDR3 size: 16 residues. The CDR3 here is CASSLRDSSYNSPLHF. The CDR3 DNA sequence: TGTGCCAGCAGCTTAAGGGACAGCTCCTATAATTCACCCCTCCACTTT.

The chain has TRBV15 and TRBJ2-1; no clear D. The V end was cut by 1 base, the J end by 2 bases, with 6 bases between. The CDR3 runs 14 residues. Per the germline V gene, CDR1 is LNHNV and CDR2 is YYDKDF (reference sequence). The CDR3 sequence: CATSRVGTYNEQFF. CDR3 sequence (DNA): TGTGCCACCAGCAGAGTGGGCACCTACAATGAGCAGTTCTTC.

The chain has TRBV4-3 and TRBJ1-4; no clear D gene. The V gene lost 0 bases and the J gene lost 8 bases, with 13 bases spanning the gap. The CDR3 length is 15 residues. Germline-derived CDR1 and CDR2 are LGHNA and YSLEER. CDR3 coding DNA: TGCGCCAGCAGCCAAGATCTGAGGGTGTCGGAAAAACTGTTTTTT. It yields the protein CASSQDLRVSEKLFF.

The chain has TRBV30 and TRBJ1-2; TRBD1 might be the D (5 bases). Trimming shortened V by 2 bases and J by 4 bases, and 14 bases separated the two germline ends. This CDR3 has 14 amino acids. CDR1 and CDR2 (germline): GTSNPN, SVGIG (reference sequence). CDR3 coding DNA: TGTGCCTGGAGTCCCCCCCCAGGGCTCTATGGCTACACCTTC. Translated: CAWSPPPGLYGYTF.

A few counts support this clone. V is TRBV18 and J is TRBJ1-2, with 8 positions matching TRBD1. V lost 3 bases and J lost 2; bases outside the gene matches: 8. The CDR3 consists of 16 residues. CDR1 is KGHSH and CDR2 is LQKENI in the germline V gene. CDR3 sequence reads: CASSPSSGGVNYGYTF. CDR3 DNA: TGTGCCAGCTCACCCTCGTCAGGGGGCGTAAACTATGGCTACACCTTC.

This clone was recorded only once. This chain uses TRBV2 with TRBJ1-3; D unresolved. This CDR3 has 14 residues. The germline gives CDR1 SNHLY, CDR2 FYNNEI. The V and J ends lost 6 bases and 0 bases respectively, with 9 bases between them. CDR3 sequence reads: CASRETDSGNTIYF. In DNA, the CDR3 is TGTGCCAGCAGGGAAACAGACTCTGGAAACACCATATATTTT. The variable domain in full, completed from reference TRBV2 and TRBJ1-3, reads EPEVTQTPSHQVTQMGQEVILRCVPISNHLYFYWYRQILGQKVEFLVSFYNNEISEKSEIFDDQFSVERPDGSNFTLKIRSTKLEDSAMYFCASRETDSGNTIYFGEGSWLTVV.

This chain links TRBV7-2 with TRBJ1-1; possibly TRBD1 for D (5 bases). Germline V gene data show CDR1 as SGHTA and CDR2 as FQGNSA. The CDR3 covers 12 residues. The V end was cut by 3 bases, the J end by 6 bases, with 8 bases between. This CDR3 is CASSFQQAEAFF. The CDR3 DNA reads as TGTGCCAGCAGCTTTCAACAGGCTGAAGCTTTCTTT.